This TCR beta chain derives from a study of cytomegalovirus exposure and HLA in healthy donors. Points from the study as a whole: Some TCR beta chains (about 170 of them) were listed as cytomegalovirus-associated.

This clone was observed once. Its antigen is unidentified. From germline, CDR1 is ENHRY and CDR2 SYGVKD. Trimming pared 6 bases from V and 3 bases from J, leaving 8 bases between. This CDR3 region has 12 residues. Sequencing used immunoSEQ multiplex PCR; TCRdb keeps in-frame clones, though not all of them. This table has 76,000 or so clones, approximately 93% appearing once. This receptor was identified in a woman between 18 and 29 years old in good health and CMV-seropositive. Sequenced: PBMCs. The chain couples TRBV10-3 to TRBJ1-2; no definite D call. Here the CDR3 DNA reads TGTGCCATCAGCGGAGGTGACTATGGCTACACCTTC. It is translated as CAISGGDYGYTF.